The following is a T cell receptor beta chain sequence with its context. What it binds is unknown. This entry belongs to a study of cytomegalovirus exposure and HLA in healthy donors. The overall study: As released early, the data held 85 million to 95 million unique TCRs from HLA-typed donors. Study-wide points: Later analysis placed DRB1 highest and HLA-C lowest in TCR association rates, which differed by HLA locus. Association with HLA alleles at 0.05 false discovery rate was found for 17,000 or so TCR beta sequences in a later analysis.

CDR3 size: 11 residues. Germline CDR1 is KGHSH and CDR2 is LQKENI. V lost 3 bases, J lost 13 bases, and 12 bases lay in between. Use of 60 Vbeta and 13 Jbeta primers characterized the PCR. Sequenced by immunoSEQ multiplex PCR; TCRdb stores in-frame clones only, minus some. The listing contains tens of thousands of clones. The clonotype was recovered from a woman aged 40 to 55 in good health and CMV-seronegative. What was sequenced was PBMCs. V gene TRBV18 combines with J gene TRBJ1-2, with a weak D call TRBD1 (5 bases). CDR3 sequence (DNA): TGTGCCAGCTCACCTGGGGGAGGAAGCACCTTC. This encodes CASSPGGGSTF.